This TCR beta chain is from a study of blood T cell repertoires in COVID-19. On the study more broadly: Samples representing acute and convalescent COVID-19 were sourced from the United States, Italy and Spain. Sample material is recorded as cDNA or gDNA derived from T cells, B-cell-depleted T cells, or PBMCs.

The CDR3 contains 12 residues. Trimming removed 8 bases at V and 2 bases at J, with 9 bases between. Germline lookup yields CDR1 SNHLY and CDR2 FYNNEI. In the source study's methods: Amplification with reference gene primers provided the estimates of nucleated cell counts. Profiling relied on immunoSEQ multiplex PCR, and the TCRdb table lists in-frame clones only, not all of them. V and J calls and clone size are given by that table; D and trimming were obtained from the DNA. The sample comprises about 69,000 clones, about four fifths of which are singletons, and more than 40% rests with the top ten.

The sequence derives from a human donor in a cohort sampled during active COVID-19. The specimen sequenced was peripheral blood. This chain joins TRBV2 and TRBJ1-1; a weak D match, TRBD1 (5 bases). The DNA for the CDR3 is TGTGCCAGCGGGGCGGCAAACACTGAAGCTTTCTTT. This codes for CASGAANTEAFF.